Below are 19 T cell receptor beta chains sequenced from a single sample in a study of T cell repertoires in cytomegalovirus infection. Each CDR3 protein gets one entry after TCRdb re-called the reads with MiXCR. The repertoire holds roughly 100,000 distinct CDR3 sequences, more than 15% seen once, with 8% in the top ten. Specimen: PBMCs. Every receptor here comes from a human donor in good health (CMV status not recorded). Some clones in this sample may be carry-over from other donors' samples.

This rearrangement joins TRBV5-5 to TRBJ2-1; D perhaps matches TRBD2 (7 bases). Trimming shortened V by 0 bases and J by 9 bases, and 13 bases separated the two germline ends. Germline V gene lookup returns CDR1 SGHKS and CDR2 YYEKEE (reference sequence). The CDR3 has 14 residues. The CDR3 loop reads CASSLGGGAGEQFF. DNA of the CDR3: TGTGCCAGCAGCTTGGGGGGGGGGGCCGGTGAGCAGTTCTTC.

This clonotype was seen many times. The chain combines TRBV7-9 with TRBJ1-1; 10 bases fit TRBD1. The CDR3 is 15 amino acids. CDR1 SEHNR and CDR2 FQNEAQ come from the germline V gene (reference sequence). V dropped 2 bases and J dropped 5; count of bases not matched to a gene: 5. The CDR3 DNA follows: TGTGCCAGCAGCTTACGGGACAGGGGCTTGACTGAAGCTTTCTTT. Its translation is CASSLRDRGLTEAFF.

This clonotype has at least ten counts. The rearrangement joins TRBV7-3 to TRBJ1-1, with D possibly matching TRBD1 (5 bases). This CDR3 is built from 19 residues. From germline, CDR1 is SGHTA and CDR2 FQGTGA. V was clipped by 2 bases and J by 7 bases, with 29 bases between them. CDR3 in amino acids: CASSLGALGRRLGGSEAFF. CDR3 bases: TGTGCCAGCAGCTTAGGGGCCCTAGGCAGGCGGCTCGGGGGTAGTGAAGCTTTCTTT. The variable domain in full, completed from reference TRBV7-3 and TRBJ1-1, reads GAGVSQTPSNKVTEKGKYVELRCDPISGHTALYWYRQSLGQGPEFLIYFQGTGAADDSGLPNDRFFAVRPEGSVSTLKIQRTERGDSAVYLCASSLGALGRRLGGSEAFFGQGTRLTVV.

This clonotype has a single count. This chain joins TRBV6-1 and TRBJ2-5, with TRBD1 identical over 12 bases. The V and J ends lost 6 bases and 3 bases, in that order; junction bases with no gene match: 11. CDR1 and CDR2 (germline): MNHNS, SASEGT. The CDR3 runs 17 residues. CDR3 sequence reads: CASRMGAGTGGEETQYF. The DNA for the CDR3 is TGTGCCAGCAGGATGGGAGCCGGGACAGGGGGCGAAGAGACCCAGTACTTC.

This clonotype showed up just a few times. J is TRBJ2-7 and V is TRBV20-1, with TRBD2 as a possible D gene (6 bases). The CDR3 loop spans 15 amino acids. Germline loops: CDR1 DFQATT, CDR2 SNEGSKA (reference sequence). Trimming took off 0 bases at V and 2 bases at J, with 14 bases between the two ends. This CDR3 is CSAREPGTQAYEQYF. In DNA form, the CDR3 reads TGCAGTGCTAGAGAACCCGGGACTCAAGCCTACGAGCAGTACTTC.

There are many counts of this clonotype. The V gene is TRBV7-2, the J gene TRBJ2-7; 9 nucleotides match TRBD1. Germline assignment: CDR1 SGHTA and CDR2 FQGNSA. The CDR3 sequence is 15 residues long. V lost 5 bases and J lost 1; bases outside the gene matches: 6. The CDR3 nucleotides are TGTGCCAGCAGCCGGGACAGGGCCCTATCCTACGAGCAGTACTTC. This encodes CASSRDRALSYEQYF.

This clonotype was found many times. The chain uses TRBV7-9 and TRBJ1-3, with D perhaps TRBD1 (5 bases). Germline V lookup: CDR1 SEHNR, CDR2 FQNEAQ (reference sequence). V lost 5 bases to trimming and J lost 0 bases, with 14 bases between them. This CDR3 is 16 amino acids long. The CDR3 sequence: CASSPTVDISGNTIYF. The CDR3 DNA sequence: TGTGCCAGCAGCCCGACAGTCGATATCTCTGGAAACACCATATATTTT.

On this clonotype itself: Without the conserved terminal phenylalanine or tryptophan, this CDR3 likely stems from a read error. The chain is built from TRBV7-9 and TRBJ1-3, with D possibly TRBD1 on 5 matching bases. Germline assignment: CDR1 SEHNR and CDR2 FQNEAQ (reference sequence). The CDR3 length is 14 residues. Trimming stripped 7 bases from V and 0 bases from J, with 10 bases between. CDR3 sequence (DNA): TGTGCCAGCATCCCGACAGCCTCTGGAAACACCATATATTTA. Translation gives CASIPTASGNTIYL.

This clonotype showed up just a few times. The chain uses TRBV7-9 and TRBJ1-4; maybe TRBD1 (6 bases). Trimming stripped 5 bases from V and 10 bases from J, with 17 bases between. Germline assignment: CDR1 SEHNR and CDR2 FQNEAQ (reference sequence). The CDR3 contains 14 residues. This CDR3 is CASSLGGAEGKLFF. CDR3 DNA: TGTGCCAGCAGCCTCGGGGGCGCCGAGGGAAAACTGTTTTTT. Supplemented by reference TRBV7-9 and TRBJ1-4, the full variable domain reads DTGVSQNPRHKITKRGQNVTFRCDPISEHNRLYWYRQTLGQGPEFLTYFQNEAQLEKSRLLSDRFSAERPKGSFSTLEIQRTEQGDSAMYLCASSLGGAEGKLFFGSGTQLSVL.

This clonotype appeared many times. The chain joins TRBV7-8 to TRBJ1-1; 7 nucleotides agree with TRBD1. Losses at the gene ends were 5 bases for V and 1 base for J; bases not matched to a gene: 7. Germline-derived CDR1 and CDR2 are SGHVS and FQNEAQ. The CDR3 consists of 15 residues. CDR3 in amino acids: CASSPHRDRNTEAFF. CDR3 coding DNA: TGTGCCAGCAGCCCTCACCGGGACAGGAACACTGAAGCTTTCTTT.

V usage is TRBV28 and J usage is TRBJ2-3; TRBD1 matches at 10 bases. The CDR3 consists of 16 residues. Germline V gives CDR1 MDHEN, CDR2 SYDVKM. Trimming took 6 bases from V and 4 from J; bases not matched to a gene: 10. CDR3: CASSFFGTGAPDTQYF. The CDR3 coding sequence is TGTGCCAGCAGCTTTTTCGGGACAGGGGCCCCAGATACGCAGTATTTT.

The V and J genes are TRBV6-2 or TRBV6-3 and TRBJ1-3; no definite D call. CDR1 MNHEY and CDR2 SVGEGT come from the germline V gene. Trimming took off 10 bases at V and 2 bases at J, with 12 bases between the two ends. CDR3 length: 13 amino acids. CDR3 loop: CATAGSAGNTIYF. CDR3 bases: TGTGCCACCGCGGGGAGCGCTGGAAACACCATATATTTT.

CDR3 DNA: TGTGCCAGCAGCCCGTCAGGGGGCTTGTACGAGCAGTACTTC. It specifies CASSPSGGLYEQYF. V is TRBV7-2 and J is TRBJ2-7; 8 bases map to TRBD1. Losses at the gene ends were 5 bases for V and 4 bases for J; bases not matched to a gene: 7. The CDR3 covers 14 residues. CDR1 is SGHTA and CDR2 is FQGNSA in the germline V gene.

The CDR3, as DNA: TGTGCCAGCGAGTGGGGACAGGGGATTTCAACTGAAGCTTTCTTT. The encoded protein is CASEWGQGISTEAFF. The V gene is TRBV2, the J gene TRBJ1-1; TRBD1 aligns across 10 bases. The CDR3 loop spans 15 amino acids. Per germline, CDR1 SNHLY and CDR2 FYNNEI. With 8 bases clipped from V and 5 bases from J, the junction kept 11 bases outside the gene matches.

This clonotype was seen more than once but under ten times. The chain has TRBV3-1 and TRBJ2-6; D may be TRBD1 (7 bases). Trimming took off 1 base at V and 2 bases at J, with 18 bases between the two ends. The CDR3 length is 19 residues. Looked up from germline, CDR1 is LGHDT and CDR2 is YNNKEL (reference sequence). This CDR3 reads CASSQAGRQGGTGANVLTF. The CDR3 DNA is TGTGCCAGCAGCCAAGCGGGCCGGCAGGGGGGAACTGGGGCCAACGTCCTGACTTTC.

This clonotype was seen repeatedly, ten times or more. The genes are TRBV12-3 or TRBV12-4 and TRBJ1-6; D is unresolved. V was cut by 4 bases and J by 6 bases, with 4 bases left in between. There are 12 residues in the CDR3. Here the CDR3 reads CASSSRNSPLHF. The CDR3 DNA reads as TGTGCCAGCAGTTCTCGTAATTCACCCCTCCACTTT.

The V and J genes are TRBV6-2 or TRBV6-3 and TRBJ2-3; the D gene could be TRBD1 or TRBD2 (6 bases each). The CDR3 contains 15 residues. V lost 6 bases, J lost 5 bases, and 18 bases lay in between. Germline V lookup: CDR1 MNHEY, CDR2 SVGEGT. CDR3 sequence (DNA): TGTGCCAGCAGCGTTCTGGGGGGCCTGGGAGATACGCAGTATTTT. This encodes CASSVLGGLGDTQYF.

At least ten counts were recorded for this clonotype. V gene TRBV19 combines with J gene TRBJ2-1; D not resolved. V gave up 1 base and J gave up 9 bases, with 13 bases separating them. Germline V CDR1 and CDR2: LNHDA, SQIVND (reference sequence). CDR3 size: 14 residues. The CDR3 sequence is CASSIGGYNGEQFF. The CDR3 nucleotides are TGTGCCAGTAGTATAGGAGGTTACAATGGTGAGCAGTTCTTC.

For the CDR3, the DNA is TGCGCCAGCAGCCCCGAGACAGGGGGTTCTAACTATGGCTACACCTTC. It encodes CASSPETGGSNYGYTF. The chain combines TRBV4-3 with TRBJ1-2; 9 bases align to TRBD1. Germline V lookup: CDR1 LGHNA, CDR2 YSLEER. Trimming cost V 4 bases and J 0 bases; bases outside gene matches: 6. The CDR3 is 16 residues long.